This T cell receptor (beta chain) derives from a study of blood T cell repertoires in COVID-19. Study-level background: The origin of the acute and convalescent COVID-19 samples was the United States, Italy and Spain.

As processed by the authors: Scientists estimated how many nucleated cells there were by amplifying reference gene primers. Sequenced by immunoSEQ multiplex PCR; TCRdb stores in-frame clones only, minus some. The D gene and trimming were derived from the DNA, and the V and J assignments and clone size from that table. The sample lists about 150,000 clones; roughly four fifths were seen once. This CDR3 has 13 residues. Trimming took off 7 bases at V and 2 bases at J, with 11 bases between the two ends. Germline V lookup: CDR1 ENHRY, CDR2 SYGVKD. Input material: peripheral blood. V usage is TRBV10-3 and J usage is TRBJ1-2; D possibly corresponds to TRBD1 (6 bases). This sequence was found in a human donor with acute or convalescent COVID-19. The donor label of this sample is uncertain. The CDR3 is CAITVQGNYGYTF. The CDR3 nucleotides are TGTGCCATCACGGTGCAGGGGAACTATGGCTACACCTTC.